This is a list of T cell receptor beta chains from one sample in a study of blood T cell repertoires in COVID-19. The data were produced by immunoSEQ multiplex PCR, yet TCRdb's version contains in-frame clones alone and is incomplete. The repertoire includes over 90,000 clones, 85% to 90% of them detected once, and 2.5% to 3.5% sits in the top ten. The sample comprised peripheral blood. The receptors derive from a man in his fifties with active or convalescent COVID-19. Each CDR3 is given with its conserved first and last residue. The D gene is left open where the match is weak. Some rows have no size entry. The others give once, few or many, or a class for an expanded clone.

j_call v_call d_call clone_size cdr3_aa cdr3_nt
TRBJ2-7 TRBV13 NA NA CASSLGSFRQIGSYEQYF TGTGCCAGCAGCTTAGGATCTTTCCGACAGATCGGCTCCTACGAGCAGTACTTC
TRBJ1-2 TRBV19 TRBD1 NA CASRTLGQYYGYTF TGTGCCAGTAGGACCCTGGGACAGTACTATGGCTACACCTTC
TRBJ1-3 TRBV30 NA once CAWSVGGAGNTIYF TGTGCCTGGAGTGTAGGAGGGGCTGGAAACACCATATATTTT
TRBJ1-5 TRBV24-1 TRBD1 NA CATRDRGNQPQHF TGTGCCACTAGGGACAGGGGTAATCAGCCCCAGCATTTT
TRBJ2-5 TRBV12-5 TRBD2 NA CASGGEGTQYF TGTGCTAGTGGTGGGGAGGGGACCCAGTACTTC
TRBJ2-1 TRBV19 TRBD2 few CASRRTSGVYNEQFF TGTGCCAGTAGACGGACTAGCGGGGTGTACAATGAGCAGTTCTTC
TRBJ2-7 TRBV6-2/TRBV6-3 NA NA CASSSTIFYYEQYF TGTGCCAGCAGCTCTACCATCTTCTACTACGAGCAGTACTTC
TRBJ2-3 TRBV7-2 TRBD1 once CASSLAGTGRSDTQYF TGTGCCAGCAGCTTAGCGGGGACAGGTAGATCAGATACGCAGTATTTT
TRBJ2-1 TRBV7-8 TRBD1 NA CASSPDRDEQFF TGTGCCAGCAGCCCGGACAGGGACGAGCAGTTCTTC
TRBJ1-5 TRBV4-1 NA NA CASTILSRVLNQPQHF TGCGCCAGCACCATTCTATCCAGGGTTCTAAACCAGCCCCAGCATTTT
TRBJ2-4 TRBV7-8 TRBD2 many CASSLAGGGGDIQYF TGTGCCAGCAGCTTAGCCGGGGGGGGTGGTGACATTCAGTACTTC
TRBJ1-2 TRBV19 TRBD1 NA CATGTGGTLNYGYTF TGTGCCACTGGGACAGGGGGCACCTTGAACTATGGCTACACCTTC
TRBJ2-3 TRBV29-1 NA NA CSPYAGTTDTQYF TGCAGTCCTTACGCGGGGACTACAGATACGCAGTATTTT
TRBJ2-2 TRBV5-1 TRBD1 NA CASSYGTGVGELFF TGCGCCAGCAGCTATGGGACAGGGGTCGGGGAGCTGTTTTTT
TRBJ2-5 TRBV13 TRBD2 once CASSLGGGVQETQYF TGTGCCAGCAGCTTAGGCGGGGGGGTCCAAGAGACCCAGTACTTC
TRBJ1-4 TRBV28 TRBD1 once CASLGQQGAYEKLFF TGTGCCAGCCTCGGGCAACAGGGGGCCTATGAAAAACTGTTTTTT
TRBJ2-3 TRBV7-2 TRBD1 NA CASTPRGTGSTDTQYF TGTGCCAGCACCCCCCGTGGGACAGGGAGCACAGATACGCAGTATTTT
TRBJ2-3 TRBV7-8 TRBD2 once CASSLAGLASTDTQYF TGTGCCAGCAGCTTAGCAGGACTAGCTAGCACAGATACGCAGTATTTT
TRBJ2-7 TRBV19 TRBD1 NA CASSMGQGSYEQYF TGTGCCAGTAGTATGGGACAGGGCTCCTACGAGCAGTACTTC
TRBJ1-5 TRBV10-3 NA NA CAIGYSMPSEGPQHF TGTGCCATCGGATACAGTATGCCCAGTGAAGGGCCCCAGCATTTT
TRBJ1-4 TRBV5-5 TRBD1 NA CASSLPRTGEGSEKLFF TGTGCCAGCAGCTTGCCGAGGACAGGGGAGGGCTCGGAAAAACTGTTTTTT
TRBJ2-6 TRBV5-5 TRBD1 NA CASSPPGGGSGANVLTF TGTGCCAGCAGCCCCCCAGGGGGCGGATCTGGGGCCAACGTCCTGACTTTC
TRBJ2-3 TRBV14 NA NA CASRLTAVGTQYF TGTGCCAGCAGACTGACTGCTGTAGGTACGCAGTATTTT
TRBJ1-1 TRBV10-2 TRBD1 once CASSDRGRTEAFF TGCGCCAGCAGTGACAGGGGGCGTACTGAAGCTTTCTTT
TRBJ2-2 TRBV6-1 NA NA CASSEAHGSANTGELFF TGTGCCAGCAGTGAAGCGCATGGTAGCGCGAACACCGGGGAGCTGTTTTTT
TRBJ1-2 TRBV5-8 NA NA CASSLGLRTDNYGYTF TGTGCCAGCAGCTTGGGACTAAGGACAGATAACTATGGCTACACCTTC
TRBJ1-1 TRBV19 TRBD1 NA CASSLTGWDTEAFF TGTGCCAGTAGTCTGACAGGGTGGGACACTGAAGCTTTCTTT